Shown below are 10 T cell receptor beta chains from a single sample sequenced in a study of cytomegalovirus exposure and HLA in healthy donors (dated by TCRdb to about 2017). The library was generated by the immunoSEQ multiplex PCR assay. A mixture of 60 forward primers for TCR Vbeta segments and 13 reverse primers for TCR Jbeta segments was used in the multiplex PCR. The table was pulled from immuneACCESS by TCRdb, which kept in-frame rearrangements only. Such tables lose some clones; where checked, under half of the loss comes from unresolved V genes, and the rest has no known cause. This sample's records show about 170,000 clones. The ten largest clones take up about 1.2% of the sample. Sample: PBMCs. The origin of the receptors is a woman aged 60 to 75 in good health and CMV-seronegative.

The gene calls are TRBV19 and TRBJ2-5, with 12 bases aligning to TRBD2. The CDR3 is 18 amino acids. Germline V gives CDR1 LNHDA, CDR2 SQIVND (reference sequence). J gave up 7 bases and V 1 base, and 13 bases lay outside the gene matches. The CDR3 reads CASSIAPRTSGASWTQYF. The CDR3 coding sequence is TGTGCCAGTAGTATAGCGCCCCGGACTAGCGGGGCAAGTTGGACCCAGTACTTC.

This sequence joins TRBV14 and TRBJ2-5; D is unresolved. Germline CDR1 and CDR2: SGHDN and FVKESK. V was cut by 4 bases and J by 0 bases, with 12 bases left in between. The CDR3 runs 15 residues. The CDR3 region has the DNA TGTGCCAGCAGCCCCCTTCAACAGAACCAAGAGACCCAGTACTTC. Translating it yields CASSPLQQNQETQYF. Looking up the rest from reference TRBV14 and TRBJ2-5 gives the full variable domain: EAGVTQFPSHSVIEKGQTVTLRCDPISGHDNLYWYRRVMGKEIKFLLHFVKESKQDESGMPNNRFLAERTGGTYSTLKVQPAELEDSGVYFCASSPLQQNQETQYFGPGTRLLVL.

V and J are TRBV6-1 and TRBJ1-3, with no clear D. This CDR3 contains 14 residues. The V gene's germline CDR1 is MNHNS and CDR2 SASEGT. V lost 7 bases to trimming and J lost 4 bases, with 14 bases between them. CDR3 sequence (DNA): TGTGCCAGCATCCGGCGCGGATTCGGAAACACCATATATTTT. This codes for CASIRRGFGNTIYF.

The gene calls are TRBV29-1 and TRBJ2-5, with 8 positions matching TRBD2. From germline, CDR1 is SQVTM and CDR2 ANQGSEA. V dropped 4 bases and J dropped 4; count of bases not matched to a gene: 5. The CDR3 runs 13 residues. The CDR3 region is CSVAGRDGETQYF. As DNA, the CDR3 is TGCAGCGTTGCCGGGAGGGACGGAGAGACCCAGTACTTC. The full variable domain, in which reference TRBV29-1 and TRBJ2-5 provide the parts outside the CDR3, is SAVISQKPSRDICQRGTSLTIQCQVDSQVTMMFWYRQQPGQSLTLIATANQGSEATYESGFVIDKFPISRPNLTFSTLTVSNMSPEDSSIYLCSVAGRDGETQYFGPGTRLLVL.

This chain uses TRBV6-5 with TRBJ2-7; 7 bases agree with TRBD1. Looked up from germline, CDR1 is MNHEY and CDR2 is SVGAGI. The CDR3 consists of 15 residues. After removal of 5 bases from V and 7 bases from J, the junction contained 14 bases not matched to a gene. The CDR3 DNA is TGTGCCAGCAGTCGGACAGGCACTAGGTCGGGGGAGCAGTACTTC. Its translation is CASSRTGTRSGEQYF.

The CDR3 DNA follows: TGTGCCAGCAGCCCACGCGGCGGGCAGGCGTACGAGCAGTACTTC. Translation: CASSPRGGQAYEQYF. The J gene is TRBJ2-7, the V gene TRBV7-2, with D maybe TRBD2 (5 bases). CDR3 length: 15 residues. V was cut by 5 bases and J by 4 bases, with 18 bases left in between. Germline lookup yields CDR1 SGHTA and CDR2 FQGNSA.

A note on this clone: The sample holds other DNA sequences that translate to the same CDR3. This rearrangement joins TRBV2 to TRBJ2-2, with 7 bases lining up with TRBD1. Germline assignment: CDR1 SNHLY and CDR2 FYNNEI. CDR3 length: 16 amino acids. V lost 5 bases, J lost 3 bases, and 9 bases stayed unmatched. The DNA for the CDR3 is TGTGCCAGCAGTCTGTACTCGACAGGGTACACCGGGGAGCTGTTTTTT. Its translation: CASSLYSTGYTGELFF. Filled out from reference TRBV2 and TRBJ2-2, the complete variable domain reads EPEVTQTPSHQVTQMGQEVILRCVPISNHLYFYWYRQILGQKVEFLVSFYNNEISEKSEIFDDQFSVERPDGSNFTLKIRSTKLEDSAMYFCASSLYSTGYTGELFFGEGSRLTVL.

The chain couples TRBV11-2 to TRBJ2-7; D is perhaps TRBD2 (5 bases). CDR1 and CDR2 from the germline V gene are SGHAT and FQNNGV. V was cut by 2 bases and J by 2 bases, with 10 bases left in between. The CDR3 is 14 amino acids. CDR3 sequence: CASSLNSATYEQYF. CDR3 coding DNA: TGTGCCAGCAGCTTAAATAGCGCGACCTACGAGCAGTACTTC.

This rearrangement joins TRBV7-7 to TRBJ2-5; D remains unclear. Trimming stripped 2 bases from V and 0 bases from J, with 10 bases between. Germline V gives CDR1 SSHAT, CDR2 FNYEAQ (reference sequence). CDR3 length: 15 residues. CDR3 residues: CASSLRPQYQETQYF. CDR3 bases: TGTGCCAGCAGCTTACGCCCCCAGTACCAAGAGACCCAGTACTTC.

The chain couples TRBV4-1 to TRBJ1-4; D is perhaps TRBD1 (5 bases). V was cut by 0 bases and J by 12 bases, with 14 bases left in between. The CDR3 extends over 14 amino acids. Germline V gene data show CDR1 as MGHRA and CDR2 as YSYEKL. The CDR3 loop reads CASSQDSEGVQLFF. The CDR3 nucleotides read TGCGCCAGCAGCCAAGATAGTGAAGGGGTACAACTGTTTTTT.